This T cell receptor beta chain is from a study of blood T cell repertoires in COVID-19. As handled by the study authors: Estimated nucleated cell counts came from reference gene primer amplification. Profiling relied on immunoSEQ multiplex PCR, and the TCRdb table lists in-frame clones only, not all of them. D and trimming were read from the DNA, whereas the V and J calls and clone size are those reported in that table. Among more than 350,000 clones listed, 80% to 90% were seen once. This clone was detected once. The CDR3 loop spans 17 amino acids. The ends lost 5 bases at V and 5 bases at J; junction bases unmatched: 15. Germline V gene data show CDR1 as SGHTA and CDR2 as FQGNSA.

The TCR was taken from a woman aged 25 to 39 with COVID-19, enrolled during active disease. The sample consisted of peripheral blood. The chain has TRBV7-2 and TRBJ2-7; 10 nucleotides agree with TRBD2. CDR3 loop: CASSQSPASGSKNEQYF. CDR3 nucleotides: TGTGCCAGCAGCCAATCCCCTGCTAGCGGGAGTAAGAACGAGCAGTACTTC.